These 7 T cell receptor beta chains originate from one sample sequenced in a study of regulatory T cells in long-lasting Graves disease. HTBI primers from iRepertoire and Arm-PCR of CDR3 regions yielded the TCR beta libraries. TCRdb re-analysed the multiplex PCR reads in MiXCR, keeping a single row per CDR3 protein. Of a few hundred thousand distinct CDR3 sequences listed, 20% to 25% are singletons. The time point: persistent/refractory GD, antithyroid drugs over 5 years with positive TRAb. PBMC RNA was the source of the TCR library. Sequences were derived from peripheral blood mononuclear cells (PBMCs), sampled when the disease was refractory, from a patient treated with antithyroid drugs. The origin of the receptors is a female donor with Graves disease.

This clonotype was detected a few times. The rearrangement links TRBV3-1 to TRBJ1-4; the match to TRBD1 covers 7 bases. CDR3 length: 14 amino acids. The J segment lost 5 bases and the V segment lost 8 bases, leaving 8 bases of the junction unmatched. CDR1 LGHDT and CDR2 YNNKEL come from the germline V gene (reference sequence). CDR3 protein: CASGTGQWNEKLFF. CDR3 DNA sequence: TGTGCCAGCGGGACGGGACAGTGGAATGAAAAACTGTTTTTT. Based on the CDR3 plus reference TRBV3-1 and TRBJ1-4, the full variable domain is DTAVSQTPKYLVTQMGNDKSIKCEQNLGHDTMYWYKQDSKKFLKIMFSYNNKELIINETVPNRFSPKSPDKAHLNLHINSLELGDSAVYFCASGTGQWNEKLFFGSGTQLSVL.

This clonotype was recorded many times. The chain carries TRBV6-5 and TRBJ1-5; D gene ambiguous. Germline V CDR1 and CDR2: MNHEY, SVGAGI. V was shortened by 0 bases and J by 0 bases, with 6 bases between the two germline ends. The CDR3 contains 15 residues. CDR3 amino acids: CASSYSGYSNQPQHF. The CDR3 nucleotides read TGTGCCAGCAGTTACTCAGGTTATAGCAATCAGCCCCAGCATTTT.

This clonotype was picked up many times. CDR3 protein: CASKEQEGNEKLFF. The CDR3 nucleotides read TGTGCCAGCAAAGAACAGGAAGGGAATGAAAAACTGTTTTTT. The V call is TRBV2, the J call TRBJ1-4, with a weak D call TRBD1 (5 bases). This CDR3 comprises 14 residues. Germline CDR1 and CDR2: SNHLY and FYNNEI. Trimming left V 7 bases short and J 5 bases short, with 14 bases between. The whole variable domain, remainder taken from reference TRBV2 and TRBJ1-4, is EPEVTQTPSHQVTQMGQEVILRCVPISNHLYFYWYRQILGQKVEFLVSFYNNEISEKSEIFDDQFSVERPDGSNFTLKIRSTKLEDSAMYFCASKEQEGNEKLFFGSGTQLSVL.

This clonotype occurred many times. This chain joins TRBV28 and TRBJ1-5; no clear D. Trimming shortened V by 0 bases and J by 0 bases, and 15 bases separated the two germline ends. The germline CDR1 and CDR2 sequences are MDHEN and SYDVKM. The CDR3 runs 18 residues. The DNA of the CDR3 is TGTGCCAGCAGTTTATGGAACAGCCAAGGGATTAGCAATCAGCCCCAGCATTTT. As protein: CASSLWNSQGISNQPQHF.

There are many counts of this clonotype. The chain combines TRBV28 with TRBJ1-5; TRBD1 is a possible D gene (6 bases). Trimming pared 6 bases from V and 4 bases from J, leaving 13 bases between. Germline V gene lookup returns CDR1 MDHEN and CDR2 SYDVKM. This CDR3 contains 14 residues. The CDR3 DNA reads as TGTGCCAGCAGCTTTGCGGGGGCTAATCAGCCCCAGCATTTT. Translating gives CASSFAGANQPQHF. Full variable domain (missing parts from reference TRBV28 and TRBJ1-5): DVKVTQSSRYLVKRTGEKVFLECVQDMDHENMFWYRQDPGLGLRLIYFSYDVKMKEKGDIPEGYSVSREKKERFSLILESASTNQTSMYLCASSFAGANQPQHFGDGTRLSIL.

This chain uses TRBV18 with TRBJ2-7; D might be TRBD1 (6 bases). Trimming left V 3 bases short and J 2 bases short, with 8 bases between. CDR1 and CDR2 from the germline V gene are KGHSH and LQKENI. This CDR3 region has 13 residues. The CDR3 bases are TGTGCCAGCTCACCGGACAGTCCCTACGAGCAGTACTTC. This gives the protein CASSPDSPYEQYF.

The gene calls are TRBV28 and TRBJ2-3; either TRBD1 or TRBD2 may fit D (5 bases each). V was trimmed by 0 bases and J by 1 base, leaving 20 bases between them. The CDR3 extends over 19 amino acids. Per the germline V gene, CDR1 is MDHEN and CDR2 is SYDVKM. In nucleotides, the CDR3 is TGTGCCAGCAGTTTATGCACTCGGGACGGCCGAGAACGCACAGATACGCAGTATTTT. This codes for CASSLCTRDGRERTDTQYF.